Below, 12 T cell receptor beta chains from the same sample are listed, as sequenced in a study of blood T cells in healthy people across ages. A second PCR of about 6 to 11 cycles used a sample-barcoded 5' primer and a J-beta primer mix. TCRdb itself ran the 5' RACE reads through MiXCR, one entry per CDR3 protein. The table shows hundreds of thousands of distinct CDR3 sequences, with 62% occurring only once. Sequencing was carried out using blood. The receptors derive from a man in his thirties or forties in good health.

The chain links TRBV29-1 to TRBJ2-4, with TRBD1 matching over 7 bases. The J call may be faulty, since TRBJ2-5 better matches the DNA end. This CDR3 has 14 residues. Germline loops: CDR1 SQVTM, CDR2 ANQGSEA. In DNA, the CDR3 is TGCAGCGTTCCGGTACAGGGGACAGTGGAGACCCAGTACTTC. Amino acid sequence: CSVPVQGTVETQYF.

The chain carries TRBV29-1 and TRBJ2-5; possible D gene TRBD2, 5 bases. Near its end, the DNA agrees better with TRBJ2-7, so the J call may be wrong. Germline loops: CDR1 SQVTM, CDR2 ANQGSEA. The CDR3 is 11 amino acids. As DNA, the CDR3 is TGCAGCGTGAGGGAACGGTACGAGCAGTACTTC. Its protein is CSVRERYEQYF.

V and J are TRBV7-3 and TRBJ1-1, with D hard to call. Germline loops: CDR1 SGHTA, CDR2 FQGTGA. V lost 5 bases, J lost 1 base, and 11 bases lay in between. The CDR3 length is 14 residues. Written as DNA, the CDR3 is TGTGCCAGCAGCCCCGGCGGCTCGAACACTGAAGCTTTCTTT. Encoded protein: CASSPGGSNTEAFF.

CDR3 in amino acids: CASSPGGSSSSYEQYF. The CDR3 DNA follows: TGCGCCAGCAGCCCGGGGGGCAGTTCCAGCTCCTACGAGCAGTACTTC. The chain employs TRBV5-1 and TRBJ2-7; D is possibly TRBD2 (7 bases). The CDR3 extends over 16 amino acids. Germline CDR1 reads SGHRS; CDR2 reads YFSETQ. V lost 4 bases and J lost 0, with 17 bases in between.

DNA of the CDR3: TGCAGTCACACCCGGGACACTGCCTACGAGCAGTACTTC. It yields the protein CSHTRDTAYEQYF. The V call is TRBV20-1, the J call TRBJ2-7, with D possibly TRBD1 on 6 matching bases. The CDR3 runs to 13 residues. Germline values: CDR1 DFQATT, CDR2 SNEGSKA (reference sequence). V lost 8 bases to trimming and J lost 2 bases, with 16 bases between them.

This clonotype was counted only a few times. The chain combines TRBV28 with TRBJ2-7, with 7 bases aligning to TRBD1. J was trimmed by 3 bases and V by 6 bases; bases with no gene match: 8. From germline, CDR1 is MDHEN and CDR2 SYDVKM. The CDR3 has 14 amino acids. The CDR3 bases are TGTGCCAGCAGCCCGGGACAGATAGGCTACGAGCAGTACTTC. This gives the protein CASSPGQIGYEQYF.

This CDR3 reads CASSPPPGQGGYEQYF. The CDR3 DNA reads TGTGCCAGCAGTCCCCCCCCGGGACAGGGTGGTTACGAGCAGTACTTC. The chain joins TRBV28 to TRBJ2-5, with TRBD1 identical over 9 bases. Near its end, the DNA agrees better with TRBJ2-7, so the J call may be wrong. Germline lookup yields CDR1 MDHEN and CDR2 SYDVKM. CDR3 length equals 16 residues.

The chain has TRBV30 and TRBJ2-3; D remains unclear. CDR1 and CDR2 from the germline V gene are GTSNPN and SVGIG (reference sequence). The CDR3 spans 14 residues. Trimming stripped 2 bases from V and 4 bases from J, with 13 bases between. CDR3 region: CAWSLPEPADTQYF. The CDR3 DNA reads TGTGCCTGGAGTCTTCCGGAGCCGGCAGATACGCAGTATTTT.

The chain couples TRBV6-2 or TRBV6-3 to TRBJ2-3; possibly TRBD2 for D (5 bases). V was clipped by 7 bases and J by 4 bases, with 9 bases between them. CDR1 is MNHEY, CDR2 SVGEGT, per germline. The CDR3 is 12 residues long. The CDR3: CASKLASDTQYF. The CDR3 DNA sequence: TGTGCCAGCAAGTTAGCGTCAGATACGCAGTATTTT.

The V and J genes are TRBV7-3 and TRBJ2-5; 10 nucleotides line up with TRBD2. Germline assignment: CDR1 SGHTA and CDR2 FQGTGA. This CDR3 spans 16 amino acids. After removal of 2 bases from V and 2 bases from J, the junction contained 5 bases not matched to a gene. CDR3 sequence: CASSLGASGGQETQYF. CDR3 sequence (DNA): TGTGCCAGCAGCTTAGGGGCTAGCGGGGGACAAGAGACCCAGTACTTC.

Turning to this clonotype: At one boundary the junction diverges from the germline segment, which might be a read error. This chain connects TRBV10-3 to TRBJ1-1; D gene ambiguous. Germline-derived CDR1 and CDR2 are ENHRY and SYGVKD. This CDR3 has 12 amino acids. The CDR3 nucleotides read TGTGCCACCCAGGAGCTGAACGCTGAAGCTTTCTTT. Translating gives CATQELNAEAFF.

This clonotype showed up just a few times. The DNA for the CDR3 is TGTGCCATCAGTCGTACAGGGTCCCAAGAGACCCAGTACTTC. Its translation: CAISRTGSQETQYF. The V call is TRBV10-3, the J call TRBJ2-5, with D possibly matching TRBD1 (6 bases). V lost 5 bases and J lost 1, with 11 bases in between. The CDR3 spans 14 residues. CDR1 and CDR2 from the germline V gene are ENHRY and SYGVKD.